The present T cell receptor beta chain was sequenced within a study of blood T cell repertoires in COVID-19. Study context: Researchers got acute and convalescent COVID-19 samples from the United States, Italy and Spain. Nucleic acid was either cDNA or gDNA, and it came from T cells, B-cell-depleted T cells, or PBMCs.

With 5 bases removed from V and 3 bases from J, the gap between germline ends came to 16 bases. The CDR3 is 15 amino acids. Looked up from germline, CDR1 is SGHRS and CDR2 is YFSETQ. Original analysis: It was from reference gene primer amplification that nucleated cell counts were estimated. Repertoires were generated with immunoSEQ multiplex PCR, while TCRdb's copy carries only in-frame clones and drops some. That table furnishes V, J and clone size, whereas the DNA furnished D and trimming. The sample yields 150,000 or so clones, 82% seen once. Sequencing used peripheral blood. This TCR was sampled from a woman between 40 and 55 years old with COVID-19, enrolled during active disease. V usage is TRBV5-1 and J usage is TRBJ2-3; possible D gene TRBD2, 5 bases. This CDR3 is CASSTGNRGTDTQYF. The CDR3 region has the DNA TGCGCCAGCAGTACCGGGAACCGAGGGACAGATACGCAGTATTTT.